This T cell receptor beta chain was found in a study of T-cell memory formation after mild COVID-19. Study information: TCR clusters were largely donor specific.

TCRdb used MiXCR to reprocess the 5' RACE reads, holding one entry per CDR3 protein. The sample has roughly 29,000 distinct CDR3 sequences; 10% to 15% are singletons. At least ten counts were recorded for this clonotype. Its specificity is unknown. The length of the CDR3 is 15 residues. The V gene lost 5 bases and the J gene lost 6 bases, with 19 bases spanning the gap. Germline V gene sequence: CDR1 SGHVS, CDR2 FNYEAQ. Overall study findings and caveats: CD4+ bias marked clones expanding day 15 to 37, unlike balanced contracting clones. A subset of responding clones appeared in pre-infection memory, suggesting cross-reactive memory joined.

The chain couples TRBV7-6 to TRBJ1-2; possibly TRBD1 for D (6 bases). The sample was PBMCs or a T cell subset sorted from them (not recorded which). The sequence came from an adult woman who had mild COVID-19 (a few samples of this study predate the infection). Cell type and time point are not known. The chain's CDR3 is CASSPRETGLNGYTF. DNA for the CDR3: TGTGCCAGCAGCCCGAGAGAGACAGGATTAAATGGCTACACCTTC.